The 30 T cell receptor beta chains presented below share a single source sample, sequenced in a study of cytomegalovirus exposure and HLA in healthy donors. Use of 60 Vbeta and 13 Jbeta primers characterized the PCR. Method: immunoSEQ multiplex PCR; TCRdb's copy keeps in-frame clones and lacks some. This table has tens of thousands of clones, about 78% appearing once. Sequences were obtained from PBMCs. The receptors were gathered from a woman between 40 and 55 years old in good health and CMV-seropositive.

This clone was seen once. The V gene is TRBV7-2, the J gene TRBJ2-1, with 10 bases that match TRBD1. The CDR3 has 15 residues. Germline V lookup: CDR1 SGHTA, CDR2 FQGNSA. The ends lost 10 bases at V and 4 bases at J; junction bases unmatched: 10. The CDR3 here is CAIKNPGQGYNEQFF. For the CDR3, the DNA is TGTGCCATCAAGAACCCGGGACAGGGGTACAATGAGCAGTTCTTC.

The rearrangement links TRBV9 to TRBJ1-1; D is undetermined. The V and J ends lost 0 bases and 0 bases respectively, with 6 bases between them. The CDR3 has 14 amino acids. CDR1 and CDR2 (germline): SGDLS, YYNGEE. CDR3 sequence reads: CASSVEQMNTEAFF. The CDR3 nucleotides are TGTGCCAGCAGCGTAGAACAGATGAACACTGAAGCTTTCTTT.

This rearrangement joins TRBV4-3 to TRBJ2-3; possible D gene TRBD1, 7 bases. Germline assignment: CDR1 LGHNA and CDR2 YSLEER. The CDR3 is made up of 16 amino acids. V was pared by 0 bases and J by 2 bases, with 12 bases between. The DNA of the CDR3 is TGCGCCAGCAGCCAAGACCAGGGGGGCCCCACAGATACGCAGTATTTT. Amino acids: CASSQDQGGPTDTQYF.

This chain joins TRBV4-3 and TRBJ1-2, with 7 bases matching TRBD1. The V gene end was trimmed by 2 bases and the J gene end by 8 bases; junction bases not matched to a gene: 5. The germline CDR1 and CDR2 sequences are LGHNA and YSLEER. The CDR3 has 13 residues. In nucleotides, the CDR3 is TGCGCCAGCAGCCAAATAGGGGGCGGGGGCTACACCTTC. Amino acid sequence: CASSQIGGGGYTF.

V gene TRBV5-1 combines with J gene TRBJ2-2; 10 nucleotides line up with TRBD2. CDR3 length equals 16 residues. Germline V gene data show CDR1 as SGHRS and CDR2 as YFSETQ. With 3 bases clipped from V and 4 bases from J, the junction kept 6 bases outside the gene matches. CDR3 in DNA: TGCGCCAGCAGCTCCTCTAGCGGGGGCATCACCGGGGAGCTGTTTTTT. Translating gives CASSSSSGGITGELFF.

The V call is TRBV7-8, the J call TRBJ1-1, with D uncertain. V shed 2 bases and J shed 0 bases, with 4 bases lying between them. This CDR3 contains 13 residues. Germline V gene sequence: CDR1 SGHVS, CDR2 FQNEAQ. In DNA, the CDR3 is TGTGCCAGCAGCTTATCCGTGAACACTGAAGCTTTCTTT. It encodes CASSLSVNTEAFF.

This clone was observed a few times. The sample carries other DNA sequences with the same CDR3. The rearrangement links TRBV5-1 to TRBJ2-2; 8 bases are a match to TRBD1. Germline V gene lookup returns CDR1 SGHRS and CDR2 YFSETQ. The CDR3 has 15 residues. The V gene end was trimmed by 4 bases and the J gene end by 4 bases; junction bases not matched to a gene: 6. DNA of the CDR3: TGCGCCAGCAGCCCCGGACAGGGAGGCACCGGGGAGCTGTTTTTT. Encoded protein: CASSPGQGGTGELFF.

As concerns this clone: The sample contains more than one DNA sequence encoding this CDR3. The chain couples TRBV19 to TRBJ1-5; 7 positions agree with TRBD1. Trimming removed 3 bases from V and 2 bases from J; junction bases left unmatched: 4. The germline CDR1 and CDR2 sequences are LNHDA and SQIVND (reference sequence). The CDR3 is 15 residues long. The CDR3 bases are TGTGCCAGTAGTATGGAGGGGGCGGGCAATCAGCCCCAGCATTTT. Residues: CASSMEGAGNQPQHF.

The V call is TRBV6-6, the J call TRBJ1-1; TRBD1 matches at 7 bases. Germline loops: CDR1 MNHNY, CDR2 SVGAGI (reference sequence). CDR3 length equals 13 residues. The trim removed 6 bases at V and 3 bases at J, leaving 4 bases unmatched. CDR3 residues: CASRNTGDTEAFF. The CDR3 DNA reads TGTGCCAGCAGGAATACAGGGGACACTGAAGCTTTCTTT.

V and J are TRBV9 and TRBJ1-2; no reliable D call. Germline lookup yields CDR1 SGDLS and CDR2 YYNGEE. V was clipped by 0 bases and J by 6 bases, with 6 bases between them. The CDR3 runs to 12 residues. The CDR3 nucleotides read TGTGCCAGCAGCGTAGGGGGAGATGGCTACACCTTC. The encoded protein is CASSVGGDGYTF.

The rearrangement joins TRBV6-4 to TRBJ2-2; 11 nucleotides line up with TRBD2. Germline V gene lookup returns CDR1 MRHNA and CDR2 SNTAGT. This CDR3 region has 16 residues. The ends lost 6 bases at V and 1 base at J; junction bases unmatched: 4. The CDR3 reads CASSPLAGGNTGELFF. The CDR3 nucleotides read TGTGCCAGCAGCCCCCTAGCGGGGGGGAACACCGGGGAGCTGTTTTTT.

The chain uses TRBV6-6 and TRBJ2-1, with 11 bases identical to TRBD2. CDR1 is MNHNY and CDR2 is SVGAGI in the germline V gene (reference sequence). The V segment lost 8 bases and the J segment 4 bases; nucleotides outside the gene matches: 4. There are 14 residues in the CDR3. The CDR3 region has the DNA TGTGCCAGCTCGACTAGCGGGGTATACAATGAGCAGTTCTTC. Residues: CASSTSGVYNEQFF.

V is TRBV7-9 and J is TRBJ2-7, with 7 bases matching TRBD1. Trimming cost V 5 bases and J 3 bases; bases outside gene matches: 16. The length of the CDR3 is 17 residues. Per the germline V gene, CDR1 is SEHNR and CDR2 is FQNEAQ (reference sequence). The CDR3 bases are TGTGCCAGCAGCGGAGACTACAGGGGATCCAGTGGCTACGAGCAGTACTTC. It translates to CASSGDYRGSSGYEQYF.

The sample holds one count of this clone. The CDR3 sequence is CASGKKPGTVLSNQPQHF. Written as DNA, the CDR3 is TGTGCCAGTGGTAAGAAACCCGGGACAGTCCTTAGCAATCAGCCCCAGCATTTT. The chain combines TRBV19 with TRBJ1-5; 7 bases fit TRBD1. The trim removed 8 bases at V and 0 bases at J, leaving 16 bases unmatched. The germline V gene has CDR1 LNHDA and CDR2 SQIVND (reference sequence). This CDR3 spans 18 amino acids.

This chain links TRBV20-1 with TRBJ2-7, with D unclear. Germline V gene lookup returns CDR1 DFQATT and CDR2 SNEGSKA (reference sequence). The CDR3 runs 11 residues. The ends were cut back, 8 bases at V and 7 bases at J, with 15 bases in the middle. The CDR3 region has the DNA TGCAGTTCGTGGCGGTCTGCGGAGCAGTACTTC. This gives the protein CSSWRSAEQYF.

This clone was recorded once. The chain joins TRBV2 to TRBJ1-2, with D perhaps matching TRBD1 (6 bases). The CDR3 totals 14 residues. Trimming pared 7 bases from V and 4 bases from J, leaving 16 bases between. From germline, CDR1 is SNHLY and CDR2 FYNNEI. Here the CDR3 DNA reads TGTGCCAGCAACGAAGGGGGTACGGGCTATGGCTACACCTTC. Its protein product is CASNEGGTGYGYTF.

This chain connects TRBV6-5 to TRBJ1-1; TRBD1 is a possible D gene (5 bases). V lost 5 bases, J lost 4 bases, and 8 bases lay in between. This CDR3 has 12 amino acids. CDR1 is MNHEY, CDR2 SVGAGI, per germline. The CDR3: CASSVRGTEAFF. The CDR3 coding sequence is TGTGCCAGCAGTGTTAGGGGCACTGAAGCTTTCTTT.

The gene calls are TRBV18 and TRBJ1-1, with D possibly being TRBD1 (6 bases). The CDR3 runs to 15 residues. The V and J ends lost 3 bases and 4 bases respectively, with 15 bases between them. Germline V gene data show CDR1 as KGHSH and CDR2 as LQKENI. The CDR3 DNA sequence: TGTGCCAGCTCACCCAGACAGGCAGAAGGCACTGAAGCTTTCTTT. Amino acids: CASSPRQAEGTEAFF. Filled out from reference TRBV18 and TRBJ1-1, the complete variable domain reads NAGVMQNPRHLVRRRGQEARLRCSPMKGHSHVYWYRQLPEEGLKFMVYLQKENIIDESGMPKERFSAEFPKEGPSILRIQQVVRGDSAAYFCASSPRQAEGTEAFFGQGTRLTVV.

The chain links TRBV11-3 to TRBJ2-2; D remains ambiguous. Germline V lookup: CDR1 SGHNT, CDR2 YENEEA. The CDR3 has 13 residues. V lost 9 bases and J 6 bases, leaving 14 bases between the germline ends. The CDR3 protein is CASGQATAGELFF. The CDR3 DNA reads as TGTGCCAGTGGGCAAGCTACGGCCGGGGAGCTGTTTTTT.

The CDR3 spells CASSLTGRGEETQYF. The CDR3 nucleotides are TGTGCCAGTAGTCTGACAGGGAGAGGGGAGGAGACCCAGTACTTC. The rearrangement uses TRBV19 and TRBJ2-5; 7 positions agree with TRBD1. J lost 5 bases, V lost 5 bases, and 11 bases had no gene match. This CDR3 is built from 15 residues. Per germline, CDR1 LNHDA and CDR2 SQIVND (reference sequence).

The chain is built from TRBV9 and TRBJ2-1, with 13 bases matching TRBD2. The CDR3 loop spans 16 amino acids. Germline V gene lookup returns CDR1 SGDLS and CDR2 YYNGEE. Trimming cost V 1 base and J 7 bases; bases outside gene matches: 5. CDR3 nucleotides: TGTGCCAGCAGCGTAACTAGCGGGGGGGCCCTGAATGAGCAGTTCTTC. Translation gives CASSVTSGGALNEQFF.

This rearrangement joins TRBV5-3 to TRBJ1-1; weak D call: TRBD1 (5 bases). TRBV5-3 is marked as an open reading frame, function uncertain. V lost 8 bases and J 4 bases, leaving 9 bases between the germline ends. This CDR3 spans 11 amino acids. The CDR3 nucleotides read TGTGCCAGTTACGGGGGCACTGAAGCTTTCTTT. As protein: CASYGGTEAFF.

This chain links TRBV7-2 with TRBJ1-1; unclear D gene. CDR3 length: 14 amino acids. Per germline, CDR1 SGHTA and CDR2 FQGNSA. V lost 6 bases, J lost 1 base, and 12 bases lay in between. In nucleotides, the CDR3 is TGTGCCAGCAGTTTGGCCCGACAGAACACTGAAGCTTTCTTT. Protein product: CASSLARQNTEAFF.

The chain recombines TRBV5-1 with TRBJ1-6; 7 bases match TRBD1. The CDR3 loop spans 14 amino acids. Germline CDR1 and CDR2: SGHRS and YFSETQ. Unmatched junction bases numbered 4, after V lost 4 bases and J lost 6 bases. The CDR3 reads CASSPDRLNSPLHF. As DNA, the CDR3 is TGCGCCAGCAGCCCGGACAGGCTTAATTCACCCCTCCACTTT.

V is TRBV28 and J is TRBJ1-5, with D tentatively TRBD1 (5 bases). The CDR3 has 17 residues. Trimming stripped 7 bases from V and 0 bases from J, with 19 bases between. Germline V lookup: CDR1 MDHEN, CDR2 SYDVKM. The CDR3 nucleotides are TGTGCCAGCACCCCCAGTTTAGGGGAATATAGCAATCAGCCCCAGCATTTT. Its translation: CASTPSLGEYSNQPQHF.

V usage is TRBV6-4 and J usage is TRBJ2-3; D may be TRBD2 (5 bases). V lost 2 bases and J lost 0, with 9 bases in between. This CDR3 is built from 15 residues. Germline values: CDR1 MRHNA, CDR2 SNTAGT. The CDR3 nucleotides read TGTGCCAGCAGTGACGGGCGGGCTAGCACAGATACGCAGTATTTT. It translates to CASSDGRASTDTQYF.

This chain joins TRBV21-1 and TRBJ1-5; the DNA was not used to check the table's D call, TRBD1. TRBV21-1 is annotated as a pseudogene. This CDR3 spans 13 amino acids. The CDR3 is CASSKQGWQPQHF. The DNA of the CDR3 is TGTGCCAGCAGCAAACAGGGCTGGCAGCCCCAGCATTTT.

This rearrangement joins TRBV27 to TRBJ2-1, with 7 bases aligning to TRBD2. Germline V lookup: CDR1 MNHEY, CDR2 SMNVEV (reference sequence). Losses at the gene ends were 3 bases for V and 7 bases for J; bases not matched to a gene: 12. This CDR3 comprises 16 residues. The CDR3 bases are TGTGCCAGCAGTTTTACGGGGGGTGACGGAGTAAATGAGCAGTTCTTC. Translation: CASSFTGGDGVNEQFF.

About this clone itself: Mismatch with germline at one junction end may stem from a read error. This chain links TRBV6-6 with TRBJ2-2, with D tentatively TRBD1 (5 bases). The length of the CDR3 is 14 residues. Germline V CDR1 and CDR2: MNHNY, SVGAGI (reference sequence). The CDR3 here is CASSATENTRELFF. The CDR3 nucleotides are TGTGCCAGCAGCGCGACAGAGAACACCAGGGAGCTGTTTTTT.

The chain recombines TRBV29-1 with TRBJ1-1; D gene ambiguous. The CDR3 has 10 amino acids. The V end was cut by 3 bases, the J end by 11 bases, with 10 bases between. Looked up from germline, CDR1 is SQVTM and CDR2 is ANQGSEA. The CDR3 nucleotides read TGCAGCGTTGATGCAGGTGGGGCTTTCTTT. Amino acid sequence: CSVDAGGAFF.